This T cell receptor beta chain was observed in a study of early T cells in non-severe SARS-CoV-2 infection. Study-wide background: Bulk RNA from unsorted whole blood was sequenced; chains were unpaired.

Study-wide findings and caveats: Sequences matched to VDJdb favored anti-spike CD8 responses, while private and CD4 specificities were missed.

Unique molecular identifiers tagged individual cDNA molecules. A single record per CDR3 protein comes from TCRdb applying MiXCR to the 5' RACE reads. The sample contains 70,000 or so distinct CDR3 sequences, approximately 4.5% of which appear only once. CDR1 is PRHDT and CDR2 is FYEKMQ in the germline V gene (reference sequence). V was trimmed by 1 base and J by 7 bases, leaving 4 bases between them. There are 11 residues in the CDR3. This clonotype was seen ten or more times. The antigen is undetermined. The gene calls are TRBV13 and TRBJ2-5; no clear D gene. This receptor was taken from an adult who was a healthcare worker with PCR-confirmed SARS-CoV-2 infection or an uninfected control (not recorded which). The donor label of this sample is uncertain. Sequencing was performed on whole blood, taken at baseline. The CDR3 here is CASSLAGTQYF. DNA of the CDR3: TGTGCCAGCAGCTTAGCGGGGACCCAGTACTTC.